Described below is a single TCR beta chain sequence and its context. These data are taken from a study of blood T cell repertoires in COVID-19. V lost 5 bases to trimming and J lost 4 bases, with 15 bases between them. CDR1 and CDR2 from the germline V gene are SGDLS and YYNGEE. The CDR3 totals 14 residues. Original processing notes: The authors estimated nucleated cell counts from reference gene primer amplification. Assay used: immunoSEQ multiplex PCR; TCRdb lists only in-frame clones, some missing. V, J and clone size derive from that table, while D and trimming were established from the DNA sequence. The data contain 250,000 or so clones, around 91% of them seen just once; the ten biggest clones take up under 2.5%.

This receptor was identified in a woman aged 55 to 70 with COVID-19, enrolled during active disease. The sequenced sample consisted of peripheral blood. The chain carries TRBV9 and TRBJ1-1; D unresolved. As DNA, the CDR3 is TGTGCCAGCAGGCGGGCTATTGAGTTCACTGAAGCTTTCTTT. It encodes CASRRAIEFTEAFF.